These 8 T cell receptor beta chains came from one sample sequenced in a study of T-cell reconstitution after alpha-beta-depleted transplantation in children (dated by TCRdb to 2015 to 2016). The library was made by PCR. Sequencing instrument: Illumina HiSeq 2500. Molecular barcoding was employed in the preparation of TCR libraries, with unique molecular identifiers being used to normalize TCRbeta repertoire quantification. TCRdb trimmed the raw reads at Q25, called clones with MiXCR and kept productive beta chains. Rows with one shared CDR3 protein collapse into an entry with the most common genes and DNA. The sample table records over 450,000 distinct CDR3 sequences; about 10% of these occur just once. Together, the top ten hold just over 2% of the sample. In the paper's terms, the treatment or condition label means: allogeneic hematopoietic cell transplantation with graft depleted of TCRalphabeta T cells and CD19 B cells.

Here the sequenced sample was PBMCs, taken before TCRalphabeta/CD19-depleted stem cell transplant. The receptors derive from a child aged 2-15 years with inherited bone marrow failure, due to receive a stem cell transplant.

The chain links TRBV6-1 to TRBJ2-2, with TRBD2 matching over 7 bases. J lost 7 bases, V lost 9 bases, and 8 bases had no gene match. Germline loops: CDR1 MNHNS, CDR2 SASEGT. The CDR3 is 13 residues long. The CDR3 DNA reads TGTGCCAGTCAAGGACTAGTCGGCGGGGAGCTGTTTTTT. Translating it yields CASQGLVGGELFF.

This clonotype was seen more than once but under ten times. Here the CDR3 DNA reads TGTGCCAGCAGCCGTCGACGAACCTCTGGGGCCAACGTCCTGACTTTC. As protein: CASSRRRTSGANVLTF. J is TRBJ2-6 and V is TRBV7-8; D gene unclear. CDR3 length equals 16 residues. Germline loops: CDR1 SGHVS, CDR2 FQNEAQ. The germline V and J ends were trimmed by 5 bases and 0 bases, with 11 bases remaining between them.

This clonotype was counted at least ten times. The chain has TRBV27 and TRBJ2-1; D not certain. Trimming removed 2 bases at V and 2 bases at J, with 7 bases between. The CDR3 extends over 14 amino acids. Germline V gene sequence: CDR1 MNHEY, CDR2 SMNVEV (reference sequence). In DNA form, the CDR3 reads TGTGCCAGCAGTTTAGCTAGGGCCTACAATGAGCAGTTCTTC. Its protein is CASSLARAYNEQFF.

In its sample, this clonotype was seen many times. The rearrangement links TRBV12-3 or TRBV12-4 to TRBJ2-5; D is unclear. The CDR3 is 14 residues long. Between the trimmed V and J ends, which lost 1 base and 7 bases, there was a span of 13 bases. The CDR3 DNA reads TGTGCCAGCAGTTTAGGGCTTACGCTGGGGACCCAGTACTTC. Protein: CASSLGLTLGTQYF.

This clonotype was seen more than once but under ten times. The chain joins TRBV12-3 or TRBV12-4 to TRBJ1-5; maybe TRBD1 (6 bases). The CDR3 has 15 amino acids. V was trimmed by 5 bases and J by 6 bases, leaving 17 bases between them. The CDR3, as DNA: TGTGCCAGCAGTCATCCCATAGGGGGTGGTCAGCCCCAGCATTTT. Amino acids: CASSHPIGGGQPQHF.

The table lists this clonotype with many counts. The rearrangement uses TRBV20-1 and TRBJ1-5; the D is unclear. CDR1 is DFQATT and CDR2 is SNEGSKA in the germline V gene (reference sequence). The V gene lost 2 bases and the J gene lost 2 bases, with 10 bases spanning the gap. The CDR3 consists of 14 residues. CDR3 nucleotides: TGCAGTGCTAGACCCTACGGCGGCAATCAGCCCCAGCATTTT. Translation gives CSARPYGGNQPQHF.

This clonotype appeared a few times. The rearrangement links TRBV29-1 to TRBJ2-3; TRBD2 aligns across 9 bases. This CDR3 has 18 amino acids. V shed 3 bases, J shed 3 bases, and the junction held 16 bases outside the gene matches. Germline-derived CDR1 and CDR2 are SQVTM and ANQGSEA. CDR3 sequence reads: CSVEKPLGLAPTTDTQYF. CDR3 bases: TGCAGCGTTGAGAAGCCCCTGGGACTAGCCCCGACTACAGATACGCAGTATTTT.

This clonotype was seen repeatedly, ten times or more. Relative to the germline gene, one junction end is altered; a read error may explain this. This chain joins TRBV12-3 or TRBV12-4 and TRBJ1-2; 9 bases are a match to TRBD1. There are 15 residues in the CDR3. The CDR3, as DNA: TGTGCCAGCAGCCAACGGACAGGGGCCCCCTATCGCTACACCTTC. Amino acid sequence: CASSQRTGAPYRYTF.